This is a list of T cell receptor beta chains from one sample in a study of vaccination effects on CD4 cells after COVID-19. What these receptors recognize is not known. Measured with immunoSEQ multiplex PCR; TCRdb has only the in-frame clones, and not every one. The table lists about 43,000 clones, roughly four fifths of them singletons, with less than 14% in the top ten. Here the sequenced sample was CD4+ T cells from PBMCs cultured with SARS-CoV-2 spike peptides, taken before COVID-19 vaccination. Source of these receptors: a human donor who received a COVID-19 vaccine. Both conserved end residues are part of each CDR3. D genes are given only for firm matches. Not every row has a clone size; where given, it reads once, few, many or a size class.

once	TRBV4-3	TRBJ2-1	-	CASSQEARLSYNEQFF	TGCGCCAGCAGCCAAGAAGCTAGGCTCTCCTACAATGAGCAGTTCTTC
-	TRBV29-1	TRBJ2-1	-	CSVAELYNEQFF	TGCAGCGTTGCTGAACTATACAATGAGCAGTTCTTC
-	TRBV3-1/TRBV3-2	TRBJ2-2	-	CASSQIGSGELFF	TGTGCCAGCAGCCAAATAGGGTCCGGGGAGCTGTTTTTT
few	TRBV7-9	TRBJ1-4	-	CASSLGGIGEKLFF	TGTGCCAGCAGCTTAGGGGGGATCGGGGAAAAACTGTTTTTT
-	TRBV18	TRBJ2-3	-	CASSQDGDTQYF	TGTGCCAGCTCTCAGGACGGGGATACGCAGTATTTT
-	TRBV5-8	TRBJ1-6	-	CASSSRQARGNSPLHF	TGTGCCAGCAGCTCCCGACAGGCCCGGGGTAATTCACCCCTCCACTTT
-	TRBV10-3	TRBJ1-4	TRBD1	CAISGTGGGEKLFF	TGTGCCATCAGTGGCACAGGGGGCGGTGAAAAACTGTTTTTT
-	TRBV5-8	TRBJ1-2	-	CASSSLGGAINYGYTF	TGTGCCAGCAGCTCCTTGGGAGGGGCCATCAACTATGGCTACACCTTC
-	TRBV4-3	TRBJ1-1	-	CASSQGAVRGSAEAFF	TGCGCCAGCAGCCAGGGGGCGGTTAGGGGAAGCGCTGAAGCTTTCTTT
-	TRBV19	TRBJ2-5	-	CASSIKRGRQETQYF	TGTGCCAGTAGTATAAAAAGGGGCAGGCAAGAGACCCAGTACTTC
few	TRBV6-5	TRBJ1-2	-	CATRSGPNYGYTF	TGTGCCACTCGGTCGGGGCCTAACTATGGCTACACCTTC
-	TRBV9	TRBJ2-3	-	CASSVDVGTDTQYF	TGTGCCAGCAGCGTAGATGTAGGCACAGATACGCAGTATTTT
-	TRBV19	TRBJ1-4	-	CASSLWVRTQNEKLFF	TGTGCCAGTAGTCTTTGGGTCCGAACCCAAAATGAAAAACTGTTTTTT
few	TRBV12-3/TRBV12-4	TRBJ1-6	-	CASRDTANSPLHF	TGTGCCAGCAGAGATACGGCCAATTCACCCCTCCACTTT
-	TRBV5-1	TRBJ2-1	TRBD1	CASSLVYRGSYNEQFF	TGCGCCAGCAGCTTGGTGTACAGGGGTTCCTACAATGAGCAGTTCTTC
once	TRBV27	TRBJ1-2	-	CASSNRWNYGYTF	TGTGCCAGCAGTAATCGCTGGAACTATGGCTACACCTTC
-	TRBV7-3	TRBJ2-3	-	CASSLTGGLTDTQYF	TGTGCCAGCAGCTTAACCGGGGGGCTGACAGATACGCAGTATTTT
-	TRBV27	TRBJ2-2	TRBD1	CASSLRDRGRGNTGELFF	TGTGCCAGCAGTTTACGGGACAGGGGGCGCGGGAACACCGGGGAGCTGTTTTTT
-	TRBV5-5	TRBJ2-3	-	CASSLYQGLSSTDTQYF	TGTGCCAGCAGCTTATATCAGGGGCTCTCTAGCACAGATACGCAGTATTTT
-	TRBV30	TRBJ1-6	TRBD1	CAWNDRGSSYNSPLHF	TGTGCCTGGAATGACAGGGGGTCCTCCTATAATTCACCCCTCCACTTT
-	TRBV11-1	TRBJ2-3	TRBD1	CASSSARGPATDTQYF	TGTGCCAGCAGCTCGGCGAGGGGGCCGGCGACAGATACGCAGTATTTT
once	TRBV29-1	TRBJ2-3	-	CSVARGTDTQYF	TGCAGCGTCGCGAGAGGGACAGATACGCAGTATTTT
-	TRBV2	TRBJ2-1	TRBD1	CASTGQGLSLIAYNEQFF	TGTGCCAGCACCGGACAGGGCCTCTCTTTGATCGCCTACAATGAGCAGTTCTTC
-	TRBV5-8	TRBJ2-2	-	CASSLVRTGELFF	TGTGCCAGCAGCTTGGTTAGGACCGGGGAGCTGTTTTTT
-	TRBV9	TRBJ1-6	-	CASSVGAVNSPLHF	TGTGCCAGCAGCGTAGGGGCCGTGAATTCACCCCTCCACTTT
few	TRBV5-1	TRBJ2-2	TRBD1	CASSPGQGVTGELFF	TGCGCCAGCAGCCCGGGACAGGGGGTTACCGGGGAGCTGTTTTTT
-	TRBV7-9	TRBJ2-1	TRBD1	CASRAGGPYNEQFF	TGTGCCAGCAGGGCAGGGGGTCCGTACAATGAGCAGTTCTTC
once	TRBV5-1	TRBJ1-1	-	CASSLVGMNTEAFF	TGCGCCAGCAGCCTGGTGGGGATGAACACTGAAGCTTTCTTT
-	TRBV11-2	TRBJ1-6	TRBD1	CASSPPRTGDNSPLHF	TGTGCCAGCAGCCCGCCGAGGACAGGGGACAATTCACCCCTCCACTTT
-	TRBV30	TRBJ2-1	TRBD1	CAWSVRPQTGVYNEQFF	TGTGCCTGGAGTGTACGGCCTCAGACAGGGGTTTACAATGAGCAGTTCTTC
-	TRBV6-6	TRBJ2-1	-	CASSYGGPSYNEQFF	TGTGCCAGCAGTTACGGGGGACCCTCCTACAATGAGCAGTTCTTC